The rows below give T cell receptor beta chains drawn from one sample of a study of CD8 T cells in Susac syndrome. TCRdb re-analysed the immunoSEQ multiplex PCR reads in MiXCR, keeping a single row per CDR3 protein. Counted here are roughly 400,000 distinct CDR3 sequences, roughly 85% occurring once; the ten biggest clones make up approximately 0.12%. Sequencing used CD8+ T cells from PBMCs. The receptor source for this set is a human donor with multiple sclerosis. The CDR3 runs from the conserved cysteine through the conserved F or W. A D gene is named only where the DNA matches it firmly. Not every row has a clone size; where given, it reads once, few, many or a size class.

clone size,V gene,D gene,J gene,CDR3 protein,CDR3 DNA
once,TRBV7-9,.,TRBJ2-5,CASSSESQETQYF,TGTGCCAGCAGCTCCGAGTCCCAAGAGACCCAGTACTTC
.,TRBV12-5,TRBD1,TRBJ2-5,CASTGAVPPTTQREETQYF,TGTGCTAGCACAGGGGCCGTCCCACCCACGACTCAACGGGAAGAGACCCAGTACTTC
.,TRBV7-9,.,TRBJ2-7,CASSQSFSVQGTYEQYF,TGTGCCAGCAGCCAGAGTTTTTCTGTACAGGGCACCTACGAGCAGTACTTC
.,TRBV3-1,TRBD2,TRBJ2-5,CASSPEGLADPETQYF,TGTGCCAGCAGCCCAGAGGGACTAGCGGATCCGGAGACCCAGTACTTC
.,TRBV11-2,.,TRBJ1-2,CASSALGHQIYYGYTF,TGTGCCAGCAGCGCTTTGGGACACCAAATTTACTATGGCTACACCTTC
.,TRBV27,TRBD1,TRBJ2-1,CASSVPGQGGNEQFF,TGTGCCAGCAGCGTTCCGGGACAGGGGGGGAATGAGCAGTTCTTC
.,TRBV19,TRBD1,TRBJ1-1,CASSIPNRGTEAFF,TGTGCCAGTAGTATCCCTAACAGGGGCACTGAAGCTTTCTTT
.,TRBV3-1,.,TRBJ2-3,CASSQDVDRTDTQYF,TGTGCCAGCAGCCAAGATGTGGACCGCACAGATACGCAGTATTTT
.,TRBV11-2,.,TRBJ2-3,CASSLGGRGIDTQYF,TGTGCCAGCAGCCTCGGCGGACGGGGGATAGATACGCAGTATTTT
.,TRBV12-3/TRBV12-4,TRBD2,TRBJ2-3,CASSDSSGNTDTQYF,TGTGCCAGCAGTGATTCTAGCGGGAACACAGATACGCAGTATTTT
.,TRBV7-9,.,TRBJ1-2,CASSLATNQLPTF,TGTGCCAGCAGCTTAGCTACGAACCAACTTCCCACCTTC
.,TRBV13,.,TRBJ2-7,CASSLEAGNSYEQYF,TGTGCCAGCAGCTTAGAGGCAGGGAATTCCTACGAGCAGTACTTC
.,TRBV7-9,.,TRBJ1-4,CASSLNLQAATNEKLFF,TGTGCCAGCAGCTTAAACCTACAGGCAGCAACTAATGAAAAACTGTTTTTT
once,TRBV5-1,.,TRBJ2-1,CASIGVERANEQFF,TGCGCCAGCATAGGGGTGGAACGGGCGAATGAGCAGTTCTTC
.,TRBV4-2,.,TRBJ2-3,CASSLTTPDTQYF,TGTGCCAGCAGCCTGACTACCCCAGATACGCAGTATTTT
few,TRBV19,.,TRBJ1-2,CASSPPSGDYGYTF,TGTGCCAGTAGTCCCCCGTCAGGGGACTATGGCTACACCTTC
.,TRBV10-2,.,TRBJ1-2,CAVFSPGVGYTF,TGCGCCGTCTTCAGCCCGGGAGTGGGCTACACCTTC
.,TRBV2,TRBD2,TRBJ2-1,CASSEARGLAGEPYNEQFF,TGTGCCAGCAGTGAAGCGAGGGGGCTAGCGGGAGAACCCTACAATGAGCAGTTCTTC
.,TRBV29-1,.,TRBJ1-2,CSVFGTTYYGYTF,TGCAGCGTGTTCGGTACCACCTACTATGGCTACACCTTC
.,TRBV27,TRBD1,TRBJ2-7,CASRLTGSPYEQYF,TGTGCCAGCAGACTGACAGGGTCTCCCTACGAGCAGTACTTC
.,TRBV19,.,TRBJ2-1,CASSMGLGQFF,TGTGCCAGTAGTATGGGGCTGGGGCAGTTCTTC
.,TRBV27,.,TRBJ2-2,CASSFMRTGELFF,TGTGCCAGCAGTTTTATGAGGACCGGGGAGCTGTTTTTT
.,TRBV7-8,TRBD1,TRBJ2-3,CASSPRRDRNTDTQYF,TGTGCCAGCAGCCCCCGCCGGGACAGGAACACAGATACGCAGTATTTT
.,TRBV4-1,TRBD2,TRBJ2-1,CASSQVVAGAYNEQFF,TGCGCCAGCAGCCAAGTTGTAGCGGGAGCCTACAATGAGCAGTTCTTC
few,TRBV9,TRBD2,TRBJ2-2,CASSVAIGASGGELFF,TGTGCCAGCAGCGTAGCTATTGGGGCTAGCGGCGGGGAGCTGTTTTTT
.,TRBV7-8,.,TRBJ1-1,CASSFMAGGGEAFF,TGTGCCAGCAGCTTTATGGCAGGAGGCGGTGAAGCTTTCTTT
once,TRBV6-1,.,TRBJ1-2,CASSDVPGRANYGYTF,TGTGCCAGCAGTGACGTTCCGGGCCGAGCTAACTATGGCTACACCTTC
.,TRBV11-2,.,TRBJ2-7,CASSAGIPLYEQYF,TGTGCCAGCAGCGCTGGGATACCACTCTACGAGCAGTACTTC
.,TRBV6-2/TRBV6-3,.,TRBJ2-1,CASSSGQGSYNEQFF,TGTGCCAGCAGTTCCGGTCAGGGGTCCTACAATGAGCAGTTCTTC
few,TRBV7-9,TRBD1,TRBJ2-7,CASRGWDSSYEQYF,TGTGCCAGCAGGGGATGGGACAGCTCCTACGAGCAGTACTTC
once,TRBV19,TRBD2,TRBJ2-3,CASSIGTSGVTDTQYF,TGTGCCAGTAGTATCGGGACTAGCGGGGTCACAGATACGCAGTATTTT
.,TRBV18,.,TRBJ2-7,CASSPSGTASYEQYF,TGTGCCAGCTCACCTTCCGGGACGGCCTCCTACGAGCAGTACTTC
.,TRBV2,TRBD1,TRBJ1-2,CASSEAKGAIGYTF,TGTGCCAGCAGTGAAGCGAAGGGGGCGATTGGCTACACCTTC
.,TRBV29-1,TRBD1,TRBJ2-7,CSVEGTGGDYEQYF,TGCAGCGTTGAGGGGACAGGGGGCGATTACGAGCAGTACTTC
.,TRBV23-1,TRBD1,TRBJ1-2,CASSHPHPGQGESGYTF,TGCGCCAGCAGTCACCCGCACCCGGGACAGGGGGAGTCTGGCTACACCTTC
.,TRBV30,.,TRBJ2-5,CAWNRGFGTTQYF,TGTGCCTGGAATCGGGGATTCGGAACCACCCAGTACTTC
.,TRBV19,.,TRBJ2-7,CASSIVPGPYEQYF,TGTGCCAGTAGTATAGTCCCAGGACCCTACGAGCAGTACTTC
.,TRBV5-4,.,TRBJ2-4,CASSSLALRGSLTYIQYF,TGTGCCAGCAGCTCCCTTGCGTTACGGGGATCCCTCACCTACATTCAGTACTTC
.,TRBV5-6,.,TRBJ2-7,CASSPVYRAPSSYEQYF,TGTGCCAGCAGCCCAGTCTACAGGGCCCCTAGCTCCTACGAGCAGTACTTC
few,TRBV6-1,.,TRBJ2-7,CASSATDGDSYEQYF,TGTGCCAGCAGTGCAACTGACGGGGATTCCTACGAGCAGTACTTC
.,TRBV4-1,.,TRBJ1-2,CASSQDWDGANYGYTF,TGCGCCAGCAGCCAAGATTGGGACGGCGCTAACTATGGCTACACCTTC
.,TRBV30,.,TRBJ1-4,CAWSVTSVSNEKLFF,TGTGCCTGGAGTGTAACCTCGGTTAGTAATGAAAAACTGTTTTTT
once,TRBV11-2,TRBD2,TRBJ2-2,CASSPMPAGGYTGELFF,TGTGCCAGCAGCCCAATGCCAGCGGGGGGATATACCGGGGAGCTGTTTTTT